This TCR beta chain was identified in a study of beta chain features in type 1 diabetes. Isolated RNA was reverse transcribed in full, so expressed TCRB transcripts were sequenced. Clones were sequenced by immunoSEQ multiplex PCR, and TCRdb holds only the in-frame ones, with some missing. The data show about 640,000 clones, around 12% seen once. For this clone: Its matching antigen is unknown.

Study-level results: All four CD4+ subsets of Type 1 diabetes patients contained TCRB CDR3s that were moderately but significantly shorter.

CDR1 is ENHRY and CDR2 is SYGVKD in the germline V gene. The CDR3 loop spans 15 amino acids. Trimming removed 3 bases from V and 1 base from J; junction bases left unmatched: 3. V is TRBV10-3 and J is TRBJ1-2, with TRBD1 matching over 9 bases. Sequencing was performed on naive CD4+ T cells from blood. This clonotype was sampled from a man between 25 and 39 years old with type 1 diabetes. The CDR3 bases are TGTGCCATCAGTGAAACAGGGGGCTTTAACTATGGCTACACCTTC. Translated: CAISETGGFNYGYTF.